These 20 T cell receptor beta chains originate from one sample sequenced in a study of cytomegalovirus exposure and HLA in healthy donors. Repertoires were generated with immunoSEQ multiplex PCR, while TCRdb's copy carries only in-frame clones and drops some. The sample includes about 110,000 clones, 90% to 96% of them seen just once. Sequenced material: PBMCs. These TCRs come from a woman aged 18-29 years in good health and CMV-seronegative.

The chain couples TRBV28 to TRBJ1-1; 9 bases are shared with TRBD1. The V and J ends lost 3 bases and 2 bases, in that order; junction bases with no gene match: 13. Germline values: CDR1 MDHEN, CDR2 SYDVKM. The CDR3 totals 18 residues. The CDR3 is CASSLAGRWTGENTEAFF. The CDR3, as DNA: TGTGCCAGCAGTTTGGCCGGCCGGTGGACAGGGGAAAACACTGAAGCTTTCTTT.

CDR3 sequence reads: CASSWDIESGNTIYF. In nucleotides, the CDR3 is TGCGCCAGCAGCTGGGACATCGAATCTGGAAACACCATATATTTT. V usage is TRBV5-1 and J usage is TRBJ1-3; possible D gene TRBD1, 6 bases. Trimming pared 3 bases from V and 1 base from J, leaving 11 bases between. This CDR3 contains 15 residues. Germline CDR1 SGHRS, CDR2 YFSETQ. Full variable domain (missing parts from reference TRBV5-1 and TRBJ1-3): KAGVTQTPRYLIKTRGQQVTLSCSPISGHRSVSWYQQTPGQGLQFLFEYFSETQRNKGNFPGRFSGRQFSNSRSEMNVSTLELGDSALYLCASSWDIESGNTIYFGEGSWLTVV.

This clone has only a few counts. The J gene is TRBJ2-7, the V gene TRBV5-1, with D perhaps matching TRBD1 (5 bases). V was shortened by 1 base and J by 3 bases, with 17 bases between the two germline ends. From germline, CDR1 is SGHRS and CDR2 YFSETQ. The CDR3 consists of 16 residues. The CDR3 sequence is CASSLYLGQVNYEQYF. CDR3 nucleotides: TGCGCCAGCAGCTTGTATTTGGGGCAGGTCAACTACGAGCAGTACTTC.

The J gene is TRBJ2-3, the V gene TRBV7-2; a weak D match, TRBD2 (7 bases). V was trimmed by 1 base and J by 1 base, leaving 15 bases between them. This CDR3 is built from 17 residues. Germline assignment: CDR1 SGHTA and CDR2 FQGNSA. CDR3 region: CASSLGLRGPRTDTQYF. The DNA for the CDR3 is TGTGCCAGCAGCTTAGGGCTGCGGGGGCCTCGCACAGATACGCAGTATTTT. Combining the CDR3 with reference TRBV7-2 and TRBJ2-3 gives the whole variable domain GAGVSQSPSNKVTEKGKDVELRCDPISGHTALYWYRQSLGQGLEFLIYFQGNSAPDKSGLPSDRFSAERTGGSVSTLTIQRTQQEDSAVYLCASSLGLRGPRTDTQYFGPGTRLTVL.

Notes on this clone: In the same sample, other DNA sequences code for this CDR3. The chain couples TRBV30 to TRBJ1-5; TRBD1 aligns across 8 bases. V lost 3 bases to trimming and J lost 1 base; unmatched junction nucleotides: 2. CDR3 length equals 14 residues. Germline CDR1 GTSNPN, CDR2 SVGIG (reference sequence). The CDR3 DNA reads TGTGCCTGGAGCGGGACAGGCAGCAATCAGCCCCAGCATTTT. It yields the protein CAWSGTGSNQPQHF.

The V and J genes are TRBV7-9 and TRBJ2-7; 12 bases agree with TRBD1. J was trimmed by 6 bases and V by 4 bases; bases with no gene match: 7. CDR1 and CDR2 (germline): SEHNR, FQNEAQ (reference sequence). This CDR3 has 15 residues. CDR3 amino acids: CASSSGGQGAREQYF. In DNA, the CDR3 is TGTGCCAGCAGCTCGGGGGGACAGGGGGCTCGCGAGCAGTACTTC.

The chain couples TRBV18 to TRBJ2-2; no clear D gene. V lost 2 bases to trimming and J lost 4 bases, with 11 bases between them. The length of the CDR3 is 15 residues. Germline CDR1 KGHSH, CDR2 LQKENI. CDR3 protein: CASSPMRQITGELFF. In DNA form, the CDR3 reads TGTGCCAGCTCACCAATGCGGCAGATCACCGGGGAGCTGTTTTTT.

The chain joins TRBV28 to TRBJ1-2; 9 bases align to TRBD1. CDR1 and CDR2 (germline): MDHEN, SYDVKM. This CDR3 is built from 13 residues. The V segment lost 8 bases and the J segment 2 bases; nucleotides outside the gene matches: 3. The CDR3 nucleotides are TGTGCCAGCTGGGACAGGGCCAACTATGGCTACACCTTC. Protein sequence: CASWDRANYGYTF.

J is TRBJ2-7 and V is TRBV5-1, with 9 bases matching TRBD1. The V segment lost 3 bases and the J segment 2 bases; nucleotides outside the gene matches: 6. This CDR3 region has 15 residues. CDR1 SGHRS and CDR2 YFSETQ come from the germline V gene. The CDR3 bases are TGCGCCAGCAGCTCGACAGGGGGATCAGCCTACGAGCAGTACTTC. This gives the protein CASSSTGGSAYEQYF.

V is TRBV7-9 and J is TRBJ2-1; D unclear. The CDR3 is 19 amino acids. Per germline, CDR1 SEHNR and CDR2 FQNEAQ (reference sequence). V lost 4 bases to trimming and J lost 0 bases, with 22 bases between them. CDR3 DNA sequence: TGTGCCAGCAGCTCTCTGGCGGAAAATTATAAGAGCTCCTACAATGAGCAGTTCTTC. Residues: CASSSLAENYKSSYNEQFF.

The chain combines TRBV18 with TRBJ2-5; D perhaps matches TRBD2 (6 bases). Trimming took off 0 bases at V and 5 bases at J, with 16 bases between the two ends. The CDR3 covers 16 residues. Germline CDR1 is KGHSH and CDR2 is LQKENI. The DNA of the CDR3 is TGTGCCAGCTCACCACCAAACGGGGGAATTCTGGAGACCCAGTACTTC. The encoded protein is CASSPPNGGILETQYF.

J is TRBJ1-3 and V is TRBV9, with TRBD1 matching over 8 bases. This CDR3 contains 15 residues. After removal of 0 bases from V and 5 bases from J, the junction contained 4 bases not matched to a gene. CDR1 and CDR2 from the germline V gene are SGDLS and YYNGEE. CDR3 loop: CASSVEGDRRNTIYF. Here the CDR3 DNA reads TGTGCCAGCAGCGTAGAAGGGGACAGGAGAAACACCATATATTTT.

This rearrangement joins TRBV28 to TRBJ1-5; no firm D call. Germline V CDR1 and CDR2: MDHEN, SYDVKM. Trimming took off 4 bases at V and 9 bases at J, with 7 bases between the two ends. The CDR3 extends over 11 amino acids. Written as DNA, the CDR3 is TGTGCCAGCAGTTACGTCGGGCCCCAGCATTTT. Translated: CASSYVGPQHF.

The chain recombines TRBV2 with TRBJ2-7, with D possibly TRBD1 on 5 matching bases. Germline loops: CDR1 SNHLY, CDR2 FYNNEI. The CDR3 has 14 amino acids. Trimming took off 1 base at V and 9 bases at J, with 16 bases between the two ends. CDR3 sequence: CASSEVPGSGRQYF. The CDR3, as DNA: TGTGCCAGCAGTGAAGTCCCAGGGTCAGGACGGCAGTACTTC.

Concerning this clone itself: This sample also contains other DNA sequences that code for the same CDR3. The V call is TRBV5-1, the J call TRBJ2-3, with D possibly TRBD1 on 6 matching bases. The CDR3 extends over 15 amino acids. V lost 0 bases, J lost 2 bases, and 10 bases lay in between. From germline, CDR1 is SGHRS and CDR2 YFSETQ. This CDR3 reads CASSLAAGVTDTQYF. The CDR3 region has the DNA TGCGCCAGCAGCTTGGCGGCAGGGGTCACAGATACGCAGTATTTT.

Comment on this clone: An end of the junction differs from the germline gene, which may be a read error. The chain uses TRBV4-3 and TRBJ1-1, with D uncertain. Looked up from germline, CDR1 is LGHNA and CDR2 is YSLEER. The CDR3 contains 14 residues. CDR3 sequence reads: CASSPTNRPAEAFF. CDR3 nucleotides: TGCGCCAGCAGCCCAACGAATCGCCCCGCTGAGGCTTTCTTT.

The CDR3 DNA reads as TGTGCCAGCTCACCTGGACAGAACTATGGCTACACCTTC. Translating it yields CASSPGQNYGYTF. The chain is built from TRBV18 and TRBJ1-2, with a weak D call TRBD1 (6 bases). The V end lost 3 bases, the J end lost 2 bases, and 7 bases lay between the germline ends. In germline, CDR1 is KGHSH, CDR2 LQKENI. CDR3 length equals 13 residues.

This chain joins TRBV9 and TRBJ2-2, with D perhaps matching TRBD1 (5 bases). The CDR3 extends over 16 amino acids. Trimming shortened V by 0 bases and J by 6 bases, and 15 bases separated the two germline ends. CDR1 is SGDLS, CDR2 YYNGEE, per germline. CDR3 DNA sequence: TGTGCCAGCAGCGTAGGTCCGCAGGGTATGGCCGGGGAGCTGTTTTTT. This codes for CASSVGPQGMAGELFF.

The count of this clone is one. The chain carries TRBV6-5 and TRBJ2-2, with D possibly TRBD2 on 5 matching bases. Germline V gene lookup returns CDR1 MNHEY and CDR2 SVGAGI. The CDR3 loop spans 14 amino acids. The V end lost 5 bases, the J end lost 3 bases, and 10 bases lay between the germline ends. This CDR3 reads CASSKDGDTGELFF. In nucleotides, the CDR3 is TGTGCCAGCAGTAAGGACGGGGACACCGGGGAGCTGTTTTTT.

This clone was detected once. This rearrangement joins TRBV7-3 to TRBJ2-2; TRBD1 agrees at 9 bases. CDR3 length: 14 residues. After removal of 3 bases from V and 5 bases from J, the junction contained 1 base not matched to a gene. Germline-derived CDR1 and CDR2 are SGHTA and FQGTGA. CDR3 coding DNA: TGTGCCAGCAGCTTGGGGACAGGGACCGGGGAGCTGTTTTTT. Residues: CASSLGTGTGELFF. The full variable domain, in which reference TRBV7-3 and TRBJ2-2 provide the parts outside the CDR3, is GAGVSQTPSNKVTEKGKYVELRCDPISGHTALYWYRQSLGQGPEFLIYFQGTGAADDSGLPNDRFFAVRPEGSVSTLKIQRTERGDSAVYLCASSLGTGTGELFFGEGSRLTVL.